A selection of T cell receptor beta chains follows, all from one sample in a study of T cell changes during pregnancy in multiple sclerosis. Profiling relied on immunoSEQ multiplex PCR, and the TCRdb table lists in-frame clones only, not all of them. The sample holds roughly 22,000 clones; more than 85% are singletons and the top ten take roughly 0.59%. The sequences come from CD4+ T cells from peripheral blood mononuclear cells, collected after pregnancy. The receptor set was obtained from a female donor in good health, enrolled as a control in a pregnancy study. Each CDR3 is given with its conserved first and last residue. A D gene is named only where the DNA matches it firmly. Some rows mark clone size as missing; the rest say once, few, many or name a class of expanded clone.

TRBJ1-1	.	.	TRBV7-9	TGTGCCAGCAGCTTATCGGTTCTGAACACTGAAGCTTTCTTT	CASSLSVLNTEAFF
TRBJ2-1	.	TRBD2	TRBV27	TGTGCCAGCAGGGCCCTTGGGGGACTAGCGGGGGGAGGGTCCTACAATGAGCAGTTCTTC	CASRALGGLAGGGSYNEQFF
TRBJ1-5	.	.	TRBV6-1	TGTGCCAGCAGTGGCGACAAGGGGAACAATCAGCCCCAGCATTTT	CASSGDKGNNQPQHF
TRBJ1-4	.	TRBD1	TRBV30	TGTGCCGGGTCAGGGGGTGTTGAAAAACTGTTTTTT	CAGSGGVEKLFF
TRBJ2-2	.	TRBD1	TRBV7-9	TGTGCCAGCAGCCTGACAGGGGTCACCGGGGAGCTGTTTTTT	CASSLTGVTGELFF
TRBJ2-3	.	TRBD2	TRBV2	TGTGCCAGCAGTGAGATCCTAGCGGGAGCTTACACAGATACGCAGTATTTT	CASSEILAGAYTDTQYF
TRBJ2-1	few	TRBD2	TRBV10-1	TGCGCCAGCAGTGGCCCTAGCGGGTACTACAATGAGCAGTTCTTC	CASSGPSGYYNEQFF
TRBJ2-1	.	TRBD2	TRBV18	TGTGCCAGCTCACCGCCAACGGGACTAGCGGGAGGTGAGCAGTTCTTC	CASSPPTGLAGGEQFF
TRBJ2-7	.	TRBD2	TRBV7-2	TGTGCCAGCAGCAGATTCGGGACTAGCGTCAATTACGAGCAGTACTTC	CASSRFGTSVNYEQYF
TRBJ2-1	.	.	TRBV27	TGTGCCAGCAGGCCCATTCTAGGTTACAATGAGCAGTTCTTC	CASRPILGYNEQFF
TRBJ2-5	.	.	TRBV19	TGTGCCAGTAGTGCCGAAAGACTGTCAGAGACCCAGTACTTC	CASSAERLSETQYF
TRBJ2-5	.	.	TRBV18	TGTGCCAGCTCACCAGAAATTTTAACTAGCAGCCAGACCCAGTACTTC	CASSPEILTSSQTQYF
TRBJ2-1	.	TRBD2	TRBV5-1	TGCGCCAGCAGCCTAACTAGCGGGGGCCTCCGGGAACAGTTCTTC	CASSLTSGGLREQFF
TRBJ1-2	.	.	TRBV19	TGTGCCAGTAGTATGGGACAAAACTATGGCTACACCTTC	CASSMGQNYGYTF
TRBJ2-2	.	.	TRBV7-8	TGTGCCAGCAGCGCAGTCCTTACTAGTACCGGGGAGCTGTTTTTT	CASSAVLTSTGELFF
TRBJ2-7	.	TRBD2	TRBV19	TGTGCCAGCGCAATCGGTAGCGGGGACTACGAGCAGTACTTC	CASAIGSGDYEQYF
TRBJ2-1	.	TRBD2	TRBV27	TGTGCCAGCAGTTTATCGAAATTGGGAACTAGCGGGGGCCCACTGAGCTCCTACAATGAGCAGTTCTTC	CASSLSKLGTSGGPLSSYNEQFF
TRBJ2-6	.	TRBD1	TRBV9	TGTGCCAGCAGCGTAGCTCACGGGACAGGGAACGTCTACTCTGGGGCCAACGTCCTGACTTTC	CASSVAHGTGNVYSGANVLTF
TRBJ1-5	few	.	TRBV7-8	TGTGCCAGCAGCTTACGTTCCGGTCAGCCCCAGCATTTT	CASSLRSGQPQHF
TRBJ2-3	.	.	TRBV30	TGTGCCTGGAGTGTAGCAGCGTATGGAGATACGCAGTATTTT	CAWSVAAYGDTQYF
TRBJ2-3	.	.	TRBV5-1	TGCGCCAGCAGCTTAAGAGGGAACCCTAGCACAGATACGCAGTATTTT	CASSLRGNPSTDTQYF
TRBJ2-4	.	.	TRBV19	TGTGCCAGTAGCCACCGGGGGACTCTCGAAAACATTCAGTACTTC	CASSHRGTLENIQYF
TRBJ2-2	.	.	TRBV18	TGTGCCAGCGCCGGGACAACCACCGGGGAGCTGTTTTTT	CASAGTTTGELFF
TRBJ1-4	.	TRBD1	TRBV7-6	TGTGCCAGCAGCCATCGTCGACAGGGTGAAAAACTGTTTTTT	CASSHRRQGEKLFF
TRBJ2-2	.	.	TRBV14	TGTGCCAGCAGCCAAGGGGCAGCCACCGGGGAGCTGTTTTTT	CASSQGAATGELFF
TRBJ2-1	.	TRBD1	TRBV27	TGTGCCAGCATGAGGGACAGGACCTACAATGAGCAGTTCTTC	CASMRDRTYNEQFF
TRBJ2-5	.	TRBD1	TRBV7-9	TGTGCCAGCGGGGGACAGATGGTTGGGGAGACCCAGTACTTC	CASGGQMVGETQYF
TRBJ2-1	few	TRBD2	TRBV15	TGTGCCACCAGCGAGGCCCTAGCGGGAGCAGGATCCTACAATGAGCAGTTCTTC	CATSEALAGAGSYNEQFF
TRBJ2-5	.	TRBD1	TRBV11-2	TGTGCCAGCAGCCCAAGGGGACAGGCCCAAGAGACCCAGTACTTC	CASSPRGQAQETQYF